This TCR beta chain was captured in a study of beta chain features in type 1 diabetes. Study results and caveats: In type 1 diabetes patients, VDJ junctions had fewer insertions; deletions at these junctions were more frequent.

Regarding this clone: Its target is unknown.

All of the sorted populations showed purity greater than 95%. Germline V gene data show CDR1 as LNHNV and CDR2 as YYDKDF (reference sequence). V lost 5 bases and J lost 7, with 23 bases in between. The CDR3 has 16 residues. Sequencing targeted expressed TCRB transcripts, as all isolated RNA had been reverse transcribed. Produced via immunoSEQ multiplex PCR; TCRdb's table is partial and in-frame only. The sample yields 250,000 to 350,000 clones, approximately 11% seen once. V usage is TRBV15 and J usage is TRBJ2-5, with a possible D match to TRBD2 (6 bases). The clonotype originates from a woman between 25 and 40 years old in good health. What was sequenced was naive CD4+ T cells from blood. This CDR3 reads CATSGTSPGVGGTQYF. CDR3 DNA sequence: TGTGCCACCAGCGGAACCTCCCCGGGGGTGGGTGGGACCCAGTACTTC.